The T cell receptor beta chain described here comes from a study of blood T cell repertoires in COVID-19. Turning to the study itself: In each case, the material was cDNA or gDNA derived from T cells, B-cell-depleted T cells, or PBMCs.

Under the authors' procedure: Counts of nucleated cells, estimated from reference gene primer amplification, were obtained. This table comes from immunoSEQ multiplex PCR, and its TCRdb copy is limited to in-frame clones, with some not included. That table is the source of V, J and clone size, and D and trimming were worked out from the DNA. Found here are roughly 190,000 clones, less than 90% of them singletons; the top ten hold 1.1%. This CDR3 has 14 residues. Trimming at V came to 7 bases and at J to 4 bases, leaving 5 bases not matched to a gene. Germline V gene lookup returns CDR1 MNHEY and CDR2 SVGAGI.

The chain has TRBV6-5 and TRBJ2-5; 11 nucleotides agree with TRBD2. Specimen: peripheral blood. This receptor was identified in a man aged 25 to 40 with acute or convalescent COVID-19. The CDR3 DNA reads TGTGCCAGCAATAGCGGGGGGGCCGGAGAGACCCAGTACTTC. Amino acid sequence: CASNSGGAGETQYF.